The 24 T cell receptor beta chains below were found in one sample sequenced in a study of PD-L1 blockade in urothelial cancer. Using immunoSEQ multiplex PCR, the repertoire was profiled, and TCRdb retains in-frame clones only, with some absent. This table has just under 45,000 clones, 88% appearing once. The source material was PBMCs, sampled around atezolizumab (anti-PD-L1) treatment. The receptors were sampled from an older woman with urothelial cancer.

DNA for the CDR3: TGTGCCATCAGAGCCGGGACTAGCGGGAGTTACACCGGGGAGCTGTTTTTT. Protein: CAIRAGTSGSYTGELFF. The chain uses TRBV10-3 and TRBJ2-2, with 14 bases that match TRBD2. V trimming: 6 bases; J trimming: 3 bases; junction bases outside the gene matches: 6. This CDR3 region has 17 residues. In germline, CDR1 is ENHRY, CDR2 SYGVKD.

The chain combines TRBV7-2 with TRBJ2-1; D is undetermined. CDR1 SGHTA and CDR2 FQGNSA come from the germline V gene. This CDR3 is 15 amino acids long. Trimming took 7 bases from V and 0 from J, leaving 13 bases between them. CDR3 region: CASTSLSSSYNEQFF. CDR3 nucleotide sequence: TGTGCCAGCACTTCGCTATCGAGCTCCTACAATGAGCAGTTCTTC.

The J gene is TRBJ2-2, the V gene TRBV6-1; 7 positions agree with TRBD1. The germline CDR1 and CDR2 sequences are MNHNS and SASEGT. CDR3 length: 14 residues. Trimming cost V 6 bases and J 3 bases; bases outside gene matches: 4. CDR3 in amino acids: CASRDRLYTGELFF. The CDR3 bases are TGTGCCAGCAGGGACAGGTTGTACACCGGGGAGCTGTTTTTT.

A single count supports this clone. The V and J genes are TRBV2 and TRBJ1-4; D is possibly TRBD1 (5 bases). With 8 bases removed from V and 8 bases from J, the gap between germline ends came to 12 bases. Germline assignment: CDR1 SNHLY and CDR2 FYNNEI. There are 12 residues in the CDR3. In nucleotides, the CDR3 is TGTGCCAGCGACAGTCTCGGCGAAAAACTGTTTTTT. It specifies CASDSLGEKLFF.

CDR3: CASRSRGGSYEQYF. The CDR3 DNA reads as TGTGCCAGTAGATCCCGGGGGGGATCCTACGAGCAGTACTTC. The V call is TRBV19, the J call TRBJ2-7; 8 bases are shared with TRBD2. Germline assignment: CDR1 LNHDA and CDR2 SQIVND (reference sequence). J gave up 1 base and V 6 bases, and 5 bases lay outside the gene matches. There are 14 residues in the CDR3.

This chain connects TRBV9 to TRBJ1-1; D is uncertain. V dropped 3 bases and J dropped 3 bases, with 15 bases sitting between them. The CDR3 runs 15 residues. Looked up from germline, CDR1 is SGDLS and CDR2 is YYNGEE. CDR3 DNA sequence: TGTGCCAGCAGCGAGAGCCCGGGTAGCTACACTGAAGCTTTCTTT. The encoded protein is CASSESPGSYTEAFF.

This clone was counted once. In nucleotides, the CDR3 is TGCGCCAGCAGCTTGCGCTCTACAGGGGCAACTAATGAAAAACTGTTTTTT. Translated: CASSLRSTGATNEKLFF. The chain joins TRBV5-1 to TRBJ1-4, with 7 nucleotides matching TRBD1. Germline loops: CDR1 SGHRS, CDR2 YFSETQ. Trimming at V came to 1 base and at J to 0 bases, leaving 6 bases not matched to a gene. This CDR3 comprises 17 residues.

This clone has a single count. This CDR3 reads CASSYQGNSNQPQHF. CDR3 coding DNA: TGTGCCAGCAGTTACCAGGGTAATAGCAATCAGCCCCAGCATTTT. The chain employs TRBV6-6 and TRBJ1-5, with D possibly being TRBD1 (5 bases). V was clipped by 2 bases and J by 0 bases, with 8 bases between them. CDR1 is MNHNY and CDR2 is SVGAGI in the germline V gene (reference sequence). The CDR3 length is 15 residues.

The chain uses TRBV28 and TRBJ1-1; D unclear. This CDR3 comprises 13 residues. Deletions cut 3 bases from V and 1 base from J, with 6 bases between. CDR1 MDHEN and CDR2 SYDVKM come from the germline V gene. The CDR3 DNA reads as TGTGCCAGCAGTTTCTCAGGGAACACTGAAGCTTTCTTT. Translating gives CASSFSGNTEAFF.

This rearrangement joins TRBV7-9 to TRBJ2-1; tentative D call: TRBD2 (5 bases). V was pared by 6 bases and J by 0 bases, with 12 bases between. The CDR3 totals 15 residues. Germline lookup yields CDR1 SEHNR and CDR2 FQNEAQ (reference sequence). CDR3 bases: TGTGCCAGCAGAGAGGACTGGAGCTCCTACAATGAGCAGTTCTTC. It translates to CASREDWSSYNEQFF.

The gene calls are TRBV28 and TRBJ1-4; TRBD1 is a possible D gene (6 bases). Looked up from germline, CDR1 is MDHEN and CDR2 is SYDVKM. The ends were cut back, 5 bases at V and 5 bases at J, with 21 bases in the middle. This CDR3 has 17 amino acids. Here the CDR3 DNA reads TGTGCCAGCAGTCTTGTTGGGGGGGCAATGGGGAATGAAAAACTGTTTTTT. It is translated as CASSLVGGAMGNEKLFF. The full variable domain, with the rest looked up from reference TRBV28 and TRBJ1-4, is DVKVTQSSRYLVKRTGEKVFLECVQDMDHENMFWYRQDPGLGLRLIYFSYDVKMKEKGDIPEGYSVSREKKERFSLILESASTNQTSMYLCASSLVGGAMGNEKLFFGSGTQLSVL.

The V call is TRBV29-1, the J call TRBJ2-1; TRBD2 agrees at 10 bases. This CDR3 is 14 amino acids long. CDR1 and CDR2 from the germline V gene are SQVTM and ANQGSEA. The junction had 5 bases not matched to a gene; V was cut back by 4 bases and J by 5 bases. The CDR3 sequence: CSVVLSGRDNEQFF. The CDR3 region has the DNA TGCAGCGTTGTACTGAGCGGGAGGGACAATGAGCAGTTCTTC.

V gene TRBV19 combines with J gene TRBJ2-7, with 7 bases aligning to TRBD1. CDR3 size: 15 residues. Germline CDR1 and CDR2: LNHDA and SQIVND (reference sequence). V dropped 3 bases and J dropped 2; count of bases not matched to a gene: 7. The CDR3 bases are TGTGCCAGTAGTATCTGGGGGACAGAGCCCTACGAGCAGTACTTC. Residues: CASSIWGTEPYEQYF.

This clone was counted a single time. The chain employs TRBV18 and TRBJ1-1; maybe TRBD1 (6 bases). Germline CDR1 and CDR2: KGHSH and LQKENI. The V and J ends lost 1 base and 5 bases respectively, with 8 bases between them. The CDR3 is 13 residues long. DNA for the CDR3: TGTGCCAGCTCACCACAGGACAGAACTGAAGCTTTCTTT. This translates into CASSPQDRTEAFF.

The chain employs TRBV5-8 and TRBJ1-5; TRBD1 matches at 8 bases. Trimming at V came to 4 bases and at J to 4 bases, leaving 10 bases not matched to a gene. In germline, CDR1 is SGHTS, CDR2 YDEGEE. The CDR3 has 16 residues. The CDR3 is CASSPGGRQGNQPQHF. DNA for the CDR3: TGTGCCAGCAGCCCAGGTGGTAGACAGGGGAATCAGCCCCAGCATTTT.

V and J are TRBV2 and TRBJ2-2; perhaps TRBD2 as D (7 bases). V lost 7 bases and J 7 bases, leaving 13 bases between the germline ends. Germline V gene lookup returns CDR1 SNHLY and CDR2 FYNNEI. The CDR3 covers 13 residues. CDR3 coding DNA: TGTGCCAGCACCCGAGGGGGGGGCGGGGAGCTGTTTTTT. Its protein product is CASTRGGGGELFF.

CDR3 DNA sequence: TGTGCCAGCAGCCCCCCGGGACTAGCGTACACCGGGGAGCTGTTTTTT. Translation: CASSPPGLAYTGELFF. The V and J genes are TRBV7-3 and TRBJ2-2; 10 bases line up with TRBD2. V lost 5 bases and J lost 3; bases outside the gene matches: 6. From germline, CDR1 is SGHTA and CDR2 FQGTGA. This CDR3 is 16 amino acids long.

This clone has only one observation. The J gene is TRBJ1-2, the V gene TRBV2, with D perhaps TRBD1 (5 bases). CDR1 and CDR2 (germline): SNHLY, FYNNEI. V was shortened by 5 bases and J by 0 bases, with 7 bases between the two germline ends. There are 13 residues in the CDR3. Here the CDR3 reads CASSRQSNYGYTF. The CDR3 nucleotides read TGTGCCAGCAGTCGACAGTCTAACTATGGCTACACCTTC.

The chain is built from TRBV5-4 and TRBJ2-3; TRBD1 matches at 9 bases. Germline V lookup: CDR1 SGHNT, CDR2 YYREEE (reference sequence). V lost 6 bases and J lost 4; bases outside the gene matches: 6. There are 14 residues in the CDR3. CDR3 residues: CASKEQGAADTQYF. The DNA of the CDR3 is TGTGCCAGCAAGGAACAGGGGGCCGCAGATACGCAGTATTTT.

The V and J genes are TRBV6-1 and TRBJ1-2; 7 nucleotides agree with TRBD1. The V and J ends lost 6 bases and 1 base, in that order; junction bases with no gene match: 8. The CDR3 totals 15 residues. Germline V lookup: CDR1 MNHNS, CDR2 SASEGT. For the CDR3, the DNA is TGTGCCAGCAGAGAGGGGGCGCATAATAACTATGGCTACACCTTC. Translation: CASREGAHNNYGYTF.

This chain joins TRBV5-6 and TRBJ2-3, with TRBD2 matching over 12 bases. Losses at the gene ends were 3 bases for V and 0 bases for J; bases not matched to a gene: 11. Germline CDR1 and CDR2: SGHDT and YYEEEE. This CDR3 comprises 19 residues. The CDR3 loop reads CASSSLLAGGLFSTDTQYF. Written as DNA, the CDR3 is TGTGCCAGCAGCTCGTTACTAGCGGGGGGTTTATTTAGCACAGATACGCAGTATTTT.

The chain recombines TRBV6-5 with TRBJ2-1; 7 nucleotides line up with TRBD1. There are 11 residues in the CDR3. The V and J ends lost 6 bases and 15 bases, in that order; junction bases with no gene match: 8. Germline lookup yields CDR1 MNHEY and CDR2 SVGAGI. DNA of the CDR3: TGTGCCAGCAGCGATACAGGGGAGACGTTCTTC. Encoded protein: CASSDTGETFF.

A single count supports this clone. The V call is TRBV11-2, the J call TRBJ1-1; TRBD1 matches at 9 bases. Germline loops: CDR1 SGHAT, CDR2 FQNNGV. CDR3 length equals 13 residues. V dropped 5 bases and J dropped 5; count of bases not matched to a gene: 3. The CDR3 bases are TGTGCCAGCAGCCTAGGACAGGGGACTGAAGCTTTCTTT. Amino acids: CASSLGQGTEAFF.

The chain has TRBV6-5 and TRBJ2-5; no definite D call. Germline V gives CDR1 MNHEY, CDR2 SVGAGI. Trimming removed 6 bases at V and 5 bases at J, with 13 bases between. The CDR3 runs to 13 residues. CDR3 nucleotide sequence: TGTGCCAGCAGCGACTTCCGTATTGAGACCCAGTACTTC. Its protein product is CASSDFRIETQYF.